Below, 18 T cell receptor beta chains from the same sample are listed, as sequenced in a study of T cells expressing NK-cell markers (dated by TCRdb to the early 2020s). Library prep was done by 5' RACE. Sequencing was performed on an Illumina HiSeq 2000. Based on TCRdb reprocessing of the reads, there is one entry per CDR3 protein sequence, and DNA is missing. The table for this sample lists about 160,000 distinct CDR3 sequences. The ten largest clonotypes hold 18% of the sample. Sequencing used blood T cells: a sorted CD56 or NKG2C T cell subset, CD4+ or CD8+ T cells, or bulk PBMC T cells (not recorded which). The receptors originated from a woman between 18 and 69 years old in good health.

CDR3 protein: CASSRTGEGEKLFF. The chain uses TRBV2 and TRBJ1-4; lacking DNA, the TRBD1 call made by TCRdb goes unchecked. The CDR3 extends over 14 amino acids. From germline, CDR1 is SNHLY and CDR2 FYNNEI.

The rearrangement joins TRBV5-6 to TRBJ2-7. CDR1 and CDR2 (germline): SGHDT, YYEEEE. The CDR3 totals 13 residues. CDR3: CASSLQGPYEQYF.

V and J are TRBV20-1 and TRBJ2-1; the D call from TCRdb, TRBD2, cannot be confirmed without DNA. The CDR3 is 18 residues long. Germline V lookup: CDR1 DFQATT, CDR2 SNEGSKA (reference sequence). CDR3 sequence: CSAISGTSGSPAYNEQFF.

V usage is TRBV9 and J usage is TRBJ2-7; TCRdb names TRBD1, which stays unverified in the absence of DNA. This CDR3 is 16 amino acids long. Looked up from germline, CDR1 is SGDLS and CDR2 is YYNGEE. The CDR3 sequence is CASSVEAGQGWDEQYF.

The genes are TRBV11-2 and TRBJ2-3; TCRdb's assignment of TRBD2 cannot be checked, as there is no DNA. The V gene's germline CDR1 is SGHAT and CDR2 FQNNGV. The CDR3 sequence is 15 residues long. The CDR3 protein is CASSQTGGGADTQYF.

The chain has TRBV20-1 and TRBJ2-3. The CDR3 has 15 residues. Per germline, CDR1 DFQATT and CDR2 SNEGSKA (reference sequence). This CDR3 is CSAISYWPSTDTQYF.

This rearrangement joins TRBV2 to TRBJ1-1; TCRdb proposes TRBD1, but this gene call is untestable without DNA. The CDR3 has 12 residues. Germline V gene data show CDR1 as SNHLY and CDR2 as FYNNEI. Here the CDR3 reads CASSEGIGRAFF.

The J gene is TRBJ2-1, the V gene TRBV29-1; TCRdb calls TRBD2, which cannot be checked without DNA. This CDR3 is built from 13 residues. Germline CDR1 is SQVTM and CDR2 is ANQGSEA. CDR3 amino acids: CSVGTSGYNEQFF.

The chain employs TRBV7-3 and TRBJ2-2; as DNA is missing, the TRBD1 call by TCRdb cannot be tested. This CDR3 is 15 amino acids long. The germline CDR1 and CDR2 sequences are SGHTA and FQGTGA. The CDR3: CASSLSRTGAGELFF.

The rearrangement joins TRBV20-1 to TRBJ2-7. Germline V gene lookup returns CDR1 DFQATT and CDR2 SNEGSKA (reference sequence). CDR3 size: 14 residues. Here the CDR3 reads CSAGEGDTPYEQYF.

The rearrangement joins TRBV5-1 to TRBJ2-3; as DNA is missing, the TRBD2 call by TCRdb cannot be tested. Germline-derived CDR1 and CDR2 are SGHRS and YFSETQ. CDR3 length: 17 residues. CDR3 amino acids: CASSLAPSGVSTDTQYF.

J is TRBJ2-1 and V is TRBV2; the TRBD2 assignment by TCRdb is unverifiable without DNA. This CDR3 is built from 12 residues. Looked up from germline, CDR1 is SNHLY and CDR2 is FYNNEI. CDR3 sequence reads: CARGPVTNEQFF.

The genes are TRBV20-1 and TRBJ2-3. Germline-derived CDR1 and CDR2 are DFQATT and SNEGSKA (reference sequence). The CDR3 sequence is 15 residues long. The CDR3 loop is CSASHPRTSTDTQYF.

This chain connects TRBV10-3 to TRBJ2-7; as DNA is missing, the TRBD1 call by TCRdb cannot be tested. This CDR3 region has 13 residues. Germline CDR1 and CDR2: ENHRY and SYGVKD. CDR3 amino acids: CAISGTPHYEQYF.

This chain connects TRBV7-3 to TRBJ2-2; TCRdb's D call, TRBD1, is unchecked because there is no DNA. This CDR3 has 15 residues. Germline-derived CDR1 and CDR2 are SGHTA and FQGTGA. CDR3 loop: CASSSGTGVNGELFF.

The genes are TRBV5-4 and TRBJ2-3. CDR3 length equals 12 residues. CDR1 and CDR2 (germline): SGHNT, YYREEE (reference sequence). CDR3: CASRPSGDTQYF.

The chain uses TRBV2 and TRBJ2-1; checking the TCRdb D call of TRBD1 is not possible without DNA. The CDR3 length is 16 residues. The germline CDR1 and CDR2 sequences are SNHLY and FYNNEI. This chain's CDR3 is CASKKIAGQGVSEQFF.

V is TRBV7-8 and J is TRBJ1-2; the D gene TCRdb calls, TRBD1, cannot be checked with no DNA. CDR3 length: 14 residues. In germline, CDR1 is SGHVS, CDR2 FQNEAQ. The CDR3 reads CASSLEGQPYGYTF.